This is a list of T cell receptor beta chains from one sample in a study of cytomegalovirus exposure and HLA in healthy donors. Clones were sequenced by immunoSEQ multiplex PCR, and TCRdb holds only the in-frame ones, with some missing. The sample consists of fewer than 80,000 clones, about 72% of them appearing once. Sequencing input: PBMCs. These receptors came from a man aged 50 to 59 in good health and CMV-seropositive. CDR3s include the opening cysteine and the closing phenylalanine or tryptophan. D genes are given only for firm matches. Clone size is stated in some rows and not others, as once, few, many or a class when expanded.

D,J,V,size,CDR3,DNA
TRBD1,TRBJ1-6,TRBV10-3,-,CAISESGQGKDSPLHF,TGTGCCATCAGTGAGTCCGGACAGGGTAAAGATTCACCCCTCCACTTT
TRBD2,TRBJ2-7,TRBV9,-,CASSVGSSGSSEQYF,TGTGCCAGCAGCGTCGGGTCTAGCGGGAGTAGCGAGCAGTACTTC
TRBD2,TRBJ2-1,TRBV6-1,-,CASSEAGGSYNEQFF,TGTGCCAGCAGTGAAGCGGGGGGGTCCTACAATGAGCAGTTCTTC
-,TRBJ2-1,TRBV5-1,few,CASSSGQLSYNEQFF,TGCGCCAGCAGCTCCGGACAGCTCTCCTACAATGAGCAGTTCTTC
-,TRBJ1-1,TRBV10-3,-,CAISPQGNTEAFF,TGTGCCATCAGTCCCCAGGGAAACACTGAAGCTTTCTTT
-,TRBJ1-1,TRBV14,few,CASSQAGVPAFF,TGTGCCAGCAGCCAAGCGGGGGTTCCTGCTTTCTTT
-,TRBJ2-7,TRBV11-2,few,CASSLDWAPRSGDEQYF,TGTGCCAGCAGCTTAGATTGGGCCCCACGAAGCGGTGACGAGCAGTACTTC
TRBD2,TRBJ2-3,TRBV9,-,CASSVDSSGGMDTQYF,TGTGCCAGCAGCGTAGATTCTAGCGGGGGCATGGATACGCAGTATTTT
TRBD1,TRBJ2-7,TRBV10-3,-,CAISNSGTGREQYF,TGTGCCATCAGTAACTCCGGGACAGGGCGCGAGCAGTACTTC
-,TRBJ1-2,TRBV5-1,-,CASSLASNYGYTF,TGCGCCAGCAGCTTGGCCTCTAACTATGGCTACACCTTC
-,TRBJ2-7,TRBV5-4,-,CASSLETRGAYEQYF,TGTGCCAGCAGCTTGGAGACTCGCGGGGCCTACGAGCAGTACTTC
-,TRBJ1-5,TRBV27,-,CASSLFRGYQPQHF,TGTGCCAGCAGTTTATTTCGGGGGTATCAGCCCCAGCATTTT
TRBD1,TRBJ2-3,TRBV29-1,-,CSSTGAADTQYF,TGCAGCTCGACAGGGGCGGCAGATACGCAGTATTTT
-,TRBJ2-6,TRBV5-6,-,CASSLFPQNSGANVLTF,TGTGCCAGCAGCTTGTTTCCGCAGAACTCTGGGGCCAACGTCCTGACTTTC
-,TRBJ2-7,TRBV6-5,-,CASSSESREQYF,TGTGCCAGCAGCTCCGAGTCTAGGGAGCAGTACTTC
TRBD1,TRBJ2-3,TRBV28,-,CASSSGQGTDTQYF,TGTGCCAGCAGTTCGGGACAGGGGACAGATACGCAGTATTTT
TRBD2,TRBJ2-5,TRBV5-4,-,CASSFGLAGAFSQETQYF,TGTGCCAGCAGCTTTGGCCTAGCGGGGGCTTTCTCACAAGAGACCCAGTACTTC
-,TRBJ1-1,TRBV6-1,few,CASIAYDSLNTEAFF,TGTGCCAGCATTGCTTATGACTCCCTGAACACTGAAGCTTTCTTT
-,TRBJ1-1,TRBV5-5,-,CASSRTWGGPNTEAFF,TGTGCCAGCAGCCGAACATGGGGGGGGCCGAACACTGAAGCTTTCTTT
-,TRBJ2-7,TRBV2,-,CASSDRVDEQYF,TGTGCCAGCAGTGACAGGGTCGACGAGCAGTACTTC
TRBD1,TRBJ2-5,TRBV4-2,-,CASSQAPGQGKETQYF,TGTGCCAGCAGCCAAGCCCCGGGACAGGGGAAAGAGACCCAGTACTTC
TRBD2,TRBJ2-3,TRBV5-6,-,CASSSGAGVATDTQYF,TGTGCCAGCAGCTCCGGAGCGGGAGTCGCAACAGATACGCAGTATTTT
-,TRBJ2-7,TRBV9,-,CASSVVGETSYEQYF,TGTGCCAGCAGCGTAGTAGGAGAGACGTCCTACGAGCAGTACTTC
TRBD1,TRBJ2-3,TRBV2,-,CASSGDRGLGHDTQYF,TGTGCCAGCAGTGGTGACAGGGGATTAGGTCACGATACGCAGTATTTT
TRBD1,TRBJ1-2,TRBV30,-,CAWVGTAYGYTF,TGTGCCTGGGTTGGGACAGCTTATGGCTACACCTTC
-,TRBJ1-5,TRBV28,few,CASSLSNRNQPQHF,TGTGCCAGCAGTTTATCTAACAGAAATCAGCCCCAGCATTTT
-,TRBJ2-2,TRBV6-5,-,CASTRQAANTGELFF,TGTGCCAGCACCCGACAGGCAGCGAACACCGGGGAGCTGTTTTTT
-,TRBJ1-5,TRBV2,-,CASSEAAGISNQPQHF,TGTGCCAGCAGTGAAGCGGCAGGGATAAGCAATCAGCCCCAGCATTTT
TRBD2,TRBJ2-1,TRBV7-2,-,CASSLVLAGGSEQFF,TGTGCCAGCAGCTTAGTTTTAGCGGGGGGCAGTGAGCAGTTCTTC
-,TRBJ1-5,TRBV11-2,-,CASSLDGQAGPQHF,TGTGCCAGCAGCTTAGACGGACAAGCGGGACCCCAGCATTTT
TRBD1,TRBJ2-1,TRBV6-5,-,CASSYGQGSYNEQFF,TGTGCCAGCAGTTACGGACAGGGCTCCTACAATGAGCAGTTCTTC
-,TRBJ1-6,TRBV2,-,CASRQPGQYNSPLHF,TGTGCCAGCAGGCAACCGGGACAATATAATTCACCCCTCCACTTT
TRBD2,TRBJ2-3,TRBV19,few,CASRAGVSTDTQYF,TGTGCCAGTAGGGCGGGGGTCAGCACAGATACGCAGTATTTT
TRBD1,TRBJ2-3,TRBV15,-,CATSNPPGGGTDTQYF,TGTGCCACCAGCAATCCGCCAGGGGGAGGCACAGATACGCAGTATTTT
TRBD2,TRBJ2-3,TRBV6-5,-,CASTSGGAGDTQYF,TGTGCCAGCACCAGCGGGGGGGCGGGAGATACGCAGTATTTT
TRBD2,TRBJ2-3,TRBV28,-,CASSFLRLAGSTDTQYF,TGTGCCAGCAGTTTCCTTCGGCTAGCGGGTAGCACAGATACGCAGTATTTT
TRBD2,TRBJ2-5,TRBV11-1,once,CASSPGGGETQYF,TGTGCCAGCAGCCCCGGGGGAGGGGAGACCCAGTACTTC
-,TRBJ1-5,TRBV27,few,CASSSPLRDKSNQPQHF,TGTGCCAGCAGCTCACCTTTAAGGGACAAAAGCAATCAGCCCCAGCATTTT
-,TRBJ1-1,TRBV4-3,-,CASSQAGEGVPAFF,TGCGCCAGCAGCCAAGCGGGGGAAGGGGTGCCCGCTTTCTTT
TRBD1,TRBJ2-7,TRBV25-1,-,CASSRTGAYEQYF,TGTGCCAGCAGCCGGACAGGGGCCTACGAGCAGTACTTC
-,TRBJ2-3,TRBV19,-,CASSMRIGQRTDTQYF,TGTGCCAGTAGTATGAGAATAGGACAGCGCACAGATACGCAGTATTTT
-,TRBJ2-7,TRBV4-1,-,CASSQEGRAQRAYF,TGCGCCAGCAGCCAAGAAGGAAGGGCACAGCGGGCGTACTTC
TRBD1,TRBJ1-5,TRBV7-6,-,CASSLDPQGPGQPQHF,TGTGCCAGCAGCTTAGACCCACAGGGGCCGGGTCAGCCCCAGCATTTT
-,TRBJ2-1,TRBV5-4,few,CASSAPATYNEQFF,TGTGCCAGCAGCGCCCCGGCGACTTACAATGAGCAGTTCTTC
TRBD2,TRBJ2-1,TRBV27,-,CASSFGAGGSYNEQFF,TGTGCCAGCAGTTTCGGGGCGGGGGGCTCCTACAATGAGCAGTTCTTC
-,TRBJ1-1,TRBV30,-,CAWSASTEAFF,TGTGCCTGGAGTGCCAGCACTGAAGCTTTCTTT
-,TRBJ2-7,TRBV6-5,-,CASSYTGTPTYEQYF,TGTGCCAGCAGTTACACCGGGACTCCAACCTACGAGCAGTACTTC
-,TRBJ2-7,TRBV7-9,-,CASSPGYEQYF,TGTGCCAGCAGCCCCGGCTACGAGCAGTACTTC
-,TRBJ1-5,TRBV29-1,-,CSVATGEGNQPQHF,TGCAGCGTCGCGACGGGGGAGGGCAATCAGCCCCAGCATTTT
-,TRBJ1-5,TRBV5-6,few,CASSFRDNNQPQHF,TGTGCCAGCAGCTTCCGGGACAATAATCAGCCCCAGCATTTT
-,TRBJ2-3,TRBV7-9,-,CASSLATGPLTDTQYF,TGTGCCAGCAGCCTTGCGACAGGACCCCTAACAGATACGCAGTATTTT
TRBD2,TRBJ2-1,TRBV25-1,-,CASSDRIPSGPYNEQFF,TGTGCCAGCAGTGATCGTATACCTAGCGGACCATACAATGAGCAGTTCTTC